The 2 T cell receptor beta chains reported below all come from one sample, sequenced in a study of long-term antiretroviral therapy in people with HIV. Survey level was the resolution at which the v3.0 immunoSEQ assay ran. Produced via immunoSEQ multiplex PCR; TCRdb's table is partial and in-frame only. Among around 16,000 clones, 70% to 80% were seen once, and the ten largest hold 20% to 25%. The sample was unsorted PBMCs, taken 2.1 years after starting antiretroviral therapy. Receptor source: a man aged 35 to 55 with HIV.

The chain has TRBV27 and TRBJ1-6, with D possibly matching TRBD1 (5 bases). V dropped 6 bases and J dropped 7 bases, with 19 bases sitting between them. CDR3 size: 16 residues. Germline V gene lookup returns CDR1 MNHEY and CDR2 SMNVEV (reference sequence). The CDR3 nucleotides are TGTGCCAGCAGCGGGGGAGGGGACCGGTCCAATTCACCCCTCCACTTT. Its translation: CASSGGGDRSNSPLHF.

The V and J genes are TRBV7-9 and TRBJ1-4; maybe TRBD1 (5 bases). This CDR3 is 17 amino acids long. The ends were cut back, 5 bases at V and 3 bases at J, with 19 bases in the middle. Germline V gene data show CDR1 as SEHNR and CDR2 as FQNEAQ (reference sequence). CDR3 DNA sequence: TGTGCCAGCAGCCCCCTTGACAGTGAACCTTCTAATGAAAAACTGTTTTTT. It codes for CASSPLDSEPSNEKLFF.